This T cell receptor beta chain was observed in a study of OX40 agonist ivuxolimab in advanced cancers. Study context: The treatment was a fully human IgG2 OX40 agonist, ivuxolimab. Study-wide results and limits: Compared with others, partial responders at 0.1-3.0 mg/kg displayed clonal expansion among the lowest. More expanded clones were found, on average, in CD8+ than in CD4+ T cells.

Regarding this clone: Its antigen remains unknown.

Only in-frame clones appear in the TCRdb table, and some are missing; sequencing was by immunoSEQ multiplex PCR. The sample includes more than 65,000 clones, around 89% seen only once; the top ten take about 0.6%. CDR1 and CDR2 (germline): MNHNY, SVGAGI (reference sequence). V shed 7 bases and J shed 2 bases, with 15 bases lying between them. The CDR3 has 15 amino acids. The sequencing here drew on CD4+ or CD8+ T cells sorted from blood, taken in a trial of the OX40 agonist ivuxolimab. The chain links TRBV6-6 to TRBJ1-5; perhaps TRBD1 as D (5 bases). This receptor was obtained from an adult with an advanced solid tumor such as melanoma, head and neck, liver or kidney cancer. The CDR3 sequence: CASTSQGWGNQPQHF. The CDR3 DNA sequence: TGTGCCAGCACCTCCCAGGGCTGGGGCAATCAGCCCCAGCATTTT.